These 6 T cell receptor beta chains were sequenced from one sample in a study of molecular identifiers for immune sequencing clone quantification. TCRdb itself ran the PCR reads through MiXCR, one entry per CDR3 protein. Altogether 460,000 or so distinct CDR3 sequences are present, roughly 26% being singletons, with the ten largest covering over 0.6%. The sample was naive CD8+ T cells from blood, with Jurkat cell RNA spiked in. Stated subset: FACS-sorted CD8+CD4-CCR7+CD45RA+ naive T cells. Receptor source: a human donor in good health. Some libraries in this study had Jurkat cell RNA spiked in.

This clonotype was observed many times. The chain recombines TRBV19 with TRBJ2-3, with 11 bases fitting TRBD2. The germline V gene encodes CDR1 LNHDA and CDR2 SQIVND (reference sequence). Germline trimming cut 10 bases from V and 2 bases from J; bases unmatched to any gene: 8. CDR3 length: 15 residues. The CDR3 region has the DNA TGTGCCACCGCTATAGCGGGAGGGGTCACAGATACGCAGTATTTT. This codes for CATAIAGGVTDTQYF.

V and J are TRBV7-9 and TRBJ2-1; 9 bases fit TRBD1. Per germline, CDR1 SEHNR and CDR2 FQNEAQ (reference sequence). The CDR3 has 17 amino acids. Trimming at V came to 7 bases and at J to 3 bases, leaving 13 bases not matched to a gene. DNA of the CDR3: TGTGCCAGCAACCCCTCTCGGGGGACAGGGAACTACAATGAGCAGTTCTTC. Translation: CASNPSRGTGNYNEQFF.

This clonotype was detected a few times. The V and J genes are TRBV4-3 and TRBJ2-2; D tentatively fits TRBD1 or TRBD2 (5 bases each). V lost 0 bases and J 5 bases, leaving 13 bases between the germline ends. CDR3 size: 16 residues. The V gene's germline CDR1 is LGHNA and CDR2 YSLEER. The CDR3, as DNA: TGCGCCAGCAGCCAAGAAGCCAGGGACGCGACCGGGGAGCTGTTTTTT. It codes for CASSQEARDATGELFF.

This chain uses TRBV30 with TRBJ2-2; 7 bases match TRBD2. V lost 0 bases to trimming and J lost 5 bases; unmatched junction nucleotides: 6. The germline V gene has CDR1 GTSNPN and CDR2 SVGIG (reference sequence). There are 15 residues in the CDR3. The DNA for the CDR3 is TGTGCCTGGAGTGTAAGGTGGGAGGGGACCGGGGAGCTGTTTTTT. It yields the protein CAWSVRWEGTGELFF.

The CDR3 DNA is TGTGCCAGTAGTATAGATGACGGCACGAGACACGATACGCAGTATTTT. This gives the protein CASSIDDGTRHDTQYF. The chain is built from TRBV19 and TRBJ2-3; D is undetermined. Trimming removed 0 bases from V and 6 bases from J, with 16 bases in between. Germline CDR1 is LNHDA and CDR2 is SQIVND (reference sequence). The length of the CDR3 is 16 residues. The full variable domain, its missing parts supplied by reference TRBV19 and TRBJ2-3, is DGGITQSPKYLFRKEGQNVTLSCEQNLNHDAMYWYRQDPGQGLRLIYYSQIVNDFQKGDIAEGYSVSREKKESFPLTVTSAQKNPTAFYLCASSIDDGTRHDTQYFGPGTRLTVL.

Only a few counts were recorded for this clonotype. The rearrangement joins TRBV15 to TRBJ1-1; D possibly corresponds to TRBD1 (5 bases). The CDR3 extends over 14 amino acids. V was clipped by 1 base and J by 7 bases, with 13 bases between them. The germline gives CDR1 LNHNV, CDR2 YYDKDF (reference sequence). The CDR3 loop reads CATSRGSMTDEAFF. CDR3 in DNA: TGTGCCACCAGCAGAGGGTCCATGACAGATGAAGCTTTCTTT.